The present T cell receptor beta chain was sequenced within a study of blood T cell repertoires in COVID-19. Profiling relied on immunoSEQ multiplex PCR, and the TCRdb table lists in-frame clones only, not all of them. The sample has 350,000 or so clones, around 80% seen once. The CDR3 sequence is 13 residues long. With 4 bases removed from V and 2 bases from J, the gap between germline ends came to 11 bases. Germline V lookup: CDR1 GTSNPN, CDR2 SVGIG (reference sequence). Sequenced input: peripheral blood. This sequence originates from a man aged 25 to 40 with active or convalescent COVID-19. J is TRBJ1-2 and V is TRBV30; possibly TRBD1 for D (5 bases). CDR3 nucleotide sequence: TGTGCCTGGACCTCCAACAGGAACTATGGCTACACCTTC. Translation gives CAWTSNRNYGYTF.